The 6 T cell receptor beta chains in this list originate from one sample, sequenced in a study of blood T cell repertoires in COVID-19. The data were produced by immunoSEQ multiplex PCR, yet TCRdb's version contains in-frame clones alone and is incomplete. The sample records tens of thousands of clones, roughly 90% being singletons. Sequencing was done on a sample of peripheral blood. These receptor sequences come from a woman aged 45-65 years with active or convalescent COVID-19.

This clone was picked up one time. This sequence joins TRBV5-1 and TRBJ1-2; 10 bases align to TRBD1. Germline V lookup: CDR1 SGHRS, CDR2 YFSETQ. The CDR3 spans 15 residues. V dropped 4 bases and J dropped 6; count of bases not matched to a gene: 9. CDR3 coding DNA: TGCGCCAGCAGCACGTCGGGACAGGGGAGGGATGGCTACACCTTC. The encoded protein is CASSTSGQGRDGYTF.

The rearrangement uses TRBV19 and TRBJ1-2; D is perhaps TRBD1 (5 bases). CDR3 size: 14 residues. V lost 1 base to trimming and J lost 3 bases, with 9 bases between them. Per the germline V gene, CDR1 is LNHDA and CDR2 is SQIVND (reference sequence). Here the CDR3 reads CASSIGGGDYGYTF. Here the CDR3 DNA reads TGTGCCAGTAGTATAGGAGGAGGGGACTATGGCTACACCTTC.

A single count supports this clone. This chain uses TRBV28 with TRBJ1-1, with TRBD1 matching 7 bases. V trimming: 5 bases; J trimming: 0 bases; junction bases outside the gene matches: 6. CDR1 and CDR2 (germline): MDHEN, SYDVKM. This CDR3 is built from 15 residues. As DNA, the CDR3 is TGTGCCAGCAGTCTCGAGGGGGCTATGAACACTGAAGCTTTCTTT. The encoded protein is CASSLEGAMNTEAFF.

This clone was counted only a few times. This chain connects TRBV12-3 or TRBV12-4 to TRBJ2-1; possible D gene TRBD1, 5 bases. V was pared by 2 bases and J by 3 bases, with 5 bases between. This CDR3 comprises 13 residues. The CDR3 loop reads CASSLRGYNEQFF. CDR3 bases: TGTGCCAGCAGTTTAAGGGGCTACAATGAGCAGTTCTTC.

This clone has only a few counts. The CDR3: CASSLRLAGGSYEQFF. The CDR3 bases are TGCGCCAGCAGCTTGCGACTAGCGGGAGGGTCGTATGAGCAGTTCTTC. This rearrangement joins TRBV5-1 to TRBJ2-1; 14 bases fit TRBD2. The J segment lost 8 bases and the V segment lost 1 base, leaving 5 bases of the junction unmatched. This CDR3 is 16 amino acids long. Germline-derived CDR1 and CDR2 are SGHRS and YFSETQ.

This clone was counted once. The rearrangement uses TRBV7-9 and TRBJ2-5, with 12 nucleotides matching TRBD1. Germline values: CDR1 SEHNR, CDR2 FQNEAQ (reference sequence). The CDR3 is 14 residues long. V was clipped by 5 bases and J by 7 bases; unmatched bases: 5. The CDR3 loop is CASSPGTGGSTQYF. The CDR3, as DNA: TGTGCCAGCAGCCCGGGGACAGGGGGCTCGACCCAGTACTTC. The whole variable domain, remainder taken from reference TRBV7-9 and TRBJ2-5, is DTGVSQNPRHKITKRGQNVTFRCDPISEHNRLYWYRQTLGQGPEFLTYFQNEAQLEKSRLLSDRFSAERPKGSFSTLEIQRTEQGDSAMYLCASSPGTGGSTQYFGPGTRLLVL.